This T cell receptor (beta chain) emerged from a study of tumor T cells in aggressive B-cell lymphoma (dated by TCRdb to about 2017). Library creation used the immunoSEQ multiplex PCR assay. TCRdb retrieved this table from immuneACCESS and kept in-frame rearrangements only. Not all clones are present; in checked studies, unresolved V genes account for under half, and no reason is known for the remainder. Counted in this sample were roughly 9,000 clones; roughly 85% of them appeared once. The ten largest make up 3% to 3.5% of the sample. A remark on this clone: The target of this receptor is not known. Base qualities were left out, and no much larger clone turns up one base away.

Deletion took 2 bases off V and 8 bases off J, with a span of 12 bases between the germline ends. The CDR3 spans 13 residues, from the cysteine through the phenylalanine. Of the read, only the CDR3 DNA is kept; its 39 bases are in frame from base 1. The CDR1 and CDR2 encoded by the germline V gene are LGHNT and FRNRAP. The chain links TRBV12-5 with TRBJ1-2; TRBD1 is perhaps the D gene, given 6 matching bases. Sample: tumor tissue. The receptor comes from an adult with diffuse large B cell lymphoma. The CDR3 is CASGLSSGGGYTF. The DNA sequence is TGTGCTAGTGGTTTGAGCTCTGGGGGCGGCTACACCTTC. The full variable domain, with segments outside the CDR3 supplied by the reference TRBV12-5 and TRBJ1-2 proteins, appears as DARVTQTPRHKVTEMGQEVTMRCQPILGHNTVFWYRQTMMQGLELLAYFRNRAPLDDSGMPKDRFSAEMPDATLATLKIQPSEPRDSAVYFCASGLSSGGGYTFGSGTRLTVV.